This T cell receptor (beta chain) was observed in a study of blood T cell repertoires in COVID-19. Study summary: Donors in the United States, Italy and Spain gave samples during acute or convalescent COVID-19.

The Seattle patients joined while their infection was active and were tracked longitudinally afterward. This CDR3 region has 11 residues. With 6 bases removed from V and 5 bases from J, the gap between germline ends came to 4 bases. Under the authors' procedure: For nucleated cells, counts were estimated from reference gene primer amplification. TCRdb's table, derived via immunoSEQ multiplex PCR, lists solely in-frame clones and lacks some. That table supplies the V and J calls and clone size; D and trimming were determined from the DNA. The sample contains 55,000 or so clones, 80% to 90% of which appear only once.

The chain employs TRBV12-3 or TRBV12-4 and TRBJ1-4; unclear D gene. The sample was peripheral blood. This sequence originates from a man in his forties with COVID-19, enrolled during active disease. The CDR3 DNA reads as TGTGCCAGCAGAACAAATGAAAAACTGTTTTTT. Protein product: CASRTNEKLFF.